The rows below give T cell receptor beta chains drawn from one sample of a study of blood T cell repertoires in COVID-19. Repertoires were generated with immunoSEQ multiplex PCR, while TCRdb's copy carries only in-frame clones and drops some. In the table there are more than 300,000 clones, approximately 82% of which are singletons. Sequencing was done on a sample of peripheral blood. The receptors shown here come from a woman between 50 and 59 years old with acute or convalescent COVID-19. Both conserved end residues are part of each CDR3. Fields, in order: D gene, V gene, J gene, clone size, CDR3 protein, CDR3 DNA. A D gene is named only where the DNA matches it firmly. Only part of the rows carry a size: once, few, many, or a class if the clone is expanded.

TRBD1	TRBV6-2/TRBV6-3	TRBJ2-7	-	CASSYSKGQGRDEQYF	TGTGCCAGCAGTTACTCCAAAGGACAGGGGAGGGACGAGCAGTACTTC
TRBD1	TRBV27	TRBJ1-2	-	CASGDRVGYTF	TGTGCCAGCGGTGACAGGGTTGGCTACACCTTC
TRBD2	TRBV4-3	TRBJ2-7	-	CASSQVAGVNEQYF	TGCGCCAGCAGCCAAGTAGCGGGAGTCAACGAGCAGTACTTC
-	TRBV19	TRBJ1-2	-	CASKERYGYTF	TGTGCCAGTAAAGAGAGGTATGGCTACACCTTC
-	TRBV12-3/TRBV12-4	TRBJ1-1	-	CASSFTTMAFF	TGTGCCAGCAGTTTTACTACTATGGCTTTCTTT
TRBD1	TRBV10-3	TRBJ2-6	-	CAISVPGTGVAGANVLTF	TGTGCCATCAGTGTCCCCGGGACAGGGGTGGCTGGGGCCAACGTCCTGACTTTC
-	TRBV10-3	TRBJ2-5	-	CAISESREETQYF	TGTGCCATCAGTGAGTCTCGCGAAGAGACCCAGTACTTC
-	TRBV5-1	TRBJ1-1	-	CASSLQGGDTEAFF	TGCGCCAGCAGCTTACAGGGTGGGGACACTGAAGCTTTCTTT
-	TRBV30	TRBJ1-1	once	CAWSVLTVNTEAFF	TGTGCCTGGAGTGTATTGACAGTAAACACTGAAGCTTTCTTT
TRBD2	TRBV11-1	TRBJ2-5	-	CASSSVSGNRETQYF	TGTGCCAGCAGCTCGGTTAGCGGGAACCGGGAGACCCAGTACTTC
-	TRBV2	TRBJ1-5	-	CASSAGRGVTPQHF	TGTGCCAGCAGCGCGGGACGGGGAGTAACGCCCCAGCATTTT
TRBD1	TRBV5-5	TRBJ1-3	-	CASSYANPGQGFSGNTIYF	TGTGCCAGCAGCTACGCCAACCCGGGACAGGGATTCTCTGGAAACACCATATATTTT
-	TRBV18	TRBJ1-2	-	CASSPPVTMVGYTF	TGTGCCAGCTCACCACCGGTAACAATGGTTGGCTACACCTTC
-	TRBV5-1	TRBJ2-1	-	CASSLGGYDEQFF	TGCGCCAGCAGCCTCGGAGGATACGATGAGCAGTTCTTC
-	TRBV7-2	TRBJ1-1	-	CASSQTPDTEAFF	TGTGCCAGCAGCCAGACACCTGACACTGAAGCTTTCTTT
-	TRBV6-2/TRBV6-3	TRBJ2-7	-	CASSLRLSYEQYF	TGTGCCAGCAGTCTCCGACTCTCCTACGAGCAGTACTTC
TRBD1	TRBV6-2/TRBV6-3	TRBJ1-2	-	CASSTPGQGGSYGYTF	TGTGCCAGCAGTACCCCCGGACAGGGAGGTTCCTATGGCTACACCTTC
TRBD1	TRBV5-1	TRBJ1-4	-	CASSFGQGGEKLFF	TGCGCCAGCAGCTTCGGACAGGGAGGCGAAAAACTGTTTTTT
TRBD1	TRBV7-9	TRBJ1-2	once	CASSLGDREMGYTF	TGTGCCAGCAGCTTGGGGGACAGGGAAATGGGCTACACCTTC
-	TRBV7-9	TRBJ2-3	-	CASSLDGGGTDTQYF	TGTGCCAGCAGCTTAGACGGCGGGGGCACAGATACGCAGTATTTT